This T cell receptor (beta chain) derives from a study of blood T cell repertoires in COVID-19 (dated by TCRdb to 2020 to 2022). Background for the entire study: Collaborator samples came from the United States, Italy and Spain and covered acute and convalescent phases of COVID-19. Where available, HLA class I and class II types were taken from metadata supplied by the sample provider and were not determined by assay-based typing. The prospective study material was composed of cDNA or gDNA derived from T cells, B-cell-depleted T cells, or PBMCs. Nearly every sample came with metadata listing a de-identified subject ID, COVID-19 status, age in years and sex. Subjects who had been exposed to COVID-19, were actively infected with it, or had recovered from it provided the deeply sampled blood TCRbeta repertoires that made up the dataset. The samples were drawn from the first 160 participants of the ongoing ImmuneRACE study and from 1,200 or so subjects provided by 6 global collaborators. A freely available public database, intended as a resource for researchers studying the immune response to SARS-CoV-2, is where the repertoires were released. The study at large found these results: Clinical and demographic metadata were provided uncurated, with the amount varying by source and participant.

CDR1 KGHSH and CDR2 LQKENI are derived from the germline V gene. V sheds 3 bases and J sheds 6 bases, leaving 14 bases between their ends. The CDR3 measures 14 amino acids from cysteine to phenylalanine. Just the 42-base CDR3 DNA is kept, in frame starting at base 1. This clone was seen a handful of times. This clone's antigen is unknown. Base qualities are not at hand, and no much larger clone is one base apart. TCRbeta CDR3 regions were amplified from genomic DNA by means of the immunoSEQ Assay, a bias-controlled multiplex PCR. The original methods were these. Within the assay, amplification of reference gene primers was used to estimate how many nucleated cells each sample contained. Sequence reads were collapsed and filtered to measure the absolute abundance of every unique TCRbeta CDR3 rearrangement. For each sample, productive Simpson clonality was calculated as the square root of Simpson's diversity index across productive rearrangements. TCRdb's version of the immuneACCESS table is confined to in-frame rearrangements and falls short of the full clone set. An unresolved V gene accounts for under half of the shortfall where checked; the remainder is of unknown origin. For V, J and clone size, that table is used; D and trimming come from the DNA. This sample is represented by some 210,000 clones; approximately 75% of them were singletons. The ten biggest clones cover nearly 9.5% of the sample.

Participants in the prospective study were aged about 18 to 95 years, lived in approximately 26 United States geographic areas, and enrolled through a virtual design. To assign participants to cohorts, the prospective study relied on clinical history that participants themselves reported in a screening survey and a study questionnaire. ImmuneRACE Cohort 3 recovered participants were defined by two consecutive negative NP/OP PCR tests, healthcare professional clearance, or symptom resolution. In the prospective study, mobile phlebotomists collected whole blood, serum and a nasopharyngeal or oropharyngeal swab from each participant. Additional blood draws and questionnaires over an approximately two-month period could optionally be provided by prospective study participants. Prospective study blood samples were shipped either frozen or at room temperature before DNA extraction.

The receptor comes from a man aged 35-49 years who had recovered from COVID-19. The rearrangement combines TRBV18 with TRBJ1-2, with the D gene not confidently named. Sequences were obtained from PBMCs or T cells enriched from blood (not recorded which). The CDR3 loop reads CASSPLSTGNGYTF. In nucleotide form, the sequence is TGTGCCAGCTCACCTCTCTCCACCGGGAATGGCTACACCTTC. The full variable domain, with segments outside the CDR3 supplied by the reference TRBV18 and TRBJ1-2 proteins, appears as NAGVMQNPRHLVRRRGQEARLRCSPMKGHSHVYWYRQLPEEGLKFMVYLQKENIIDESGMPKERFSAEFPKEGPSILRIQQVVRGDSAAYFCASSPLSTGNGYTFGSGTRLTVV.